The entry below describes one T cell receptor (beta chain). The table lists this clonotype with a few counts. Its antigen has not been determined. No much larger clone is present one base from it, and per-base qualities are unavailable. The source of the sample is a study of blood T cells in healthy people across ages (dated by TCRdb to 2013 to 2016). A note on the overall study: In model experiments, template switching captured roughly one uniquely barcoded TCR beta cDNA molecule for every two T cells. Using deep sequencing normalized with unique cDNA molecular identifiers, the study measured how TCR beta repertoire diversity changes with age. Four age groups were formed from the donors: young (average roughly 16 years), middle-aged (approximately 42), aged (around 62) and long-lived (around 80). To avoid experimental bias, donors of different ages were distributed randomly across sequencing lanes. For two donors (one aged 18 to 30 and one aged 80 or older), the study analyzed two additional independent replicas of 1 million unique cDNA reads from the same blood draw. The paper as a whole reports these results and caveats: Estimates of total diversity based on one million sequenced T cells were regarded as lower bounds and as underestimates. Observed TCR beta diversity per million T cells fell roughly linearly with age, and a significant reduction was already apparent by age about 38. Because donor CMV infection status was unknown, age-related changes in expanded clonotypes were potentially confounded. There was a strong correlation between observed TCR beta diversity and the percentage of naive T cells measured by flow cytometry. The long-lived group showed more naive CD4+ T cells, fewer expanded clones and increased TCR diversity than the aged group, suggesting age selection. Bulk unsorted PBMC profiling prevented conclusive comparison of naive and antigen-experienced compartments.

Measured from the cysteine to the phenylalanine, the CDR3 is 14 residues long. The retained sequence is limited to the CDR3, 42 bases, with the frame set at the first base. The germline V gene (reference sequence) sets CDR1 to SEHNR and CDR2 to FQNEAQ. The junction shows trimming of 4 bases on V and 10 bases on J, plus 14 bases between the germline ends. Library preparation was by 5' RACE. TCRdb shows the sequencer as Illumina HiSeq 2500. The second PCR ran for roughly 7 to 11 cycles and used a J-beta primer mix along with a sample-barcoded 5' primer. Each TCR beta cDNA molecule received a unique molecular identifier from a template-switch 5' adaptor carrying 12 random nucleotides. Each sample yielded at least 2.5 million CDR3-containing paired-end reads. All of the RNA was converted into first-strand cDNA using the Mint cDNA synthesis kit, with a TRBC-specific oligonucleotide serving as the primer. All cDNA was treated with uracil-DNA glycosylase and then went through a first 18-cycle PCR with the universal primers M1SS and BC2_uni_R. Per the source publication's procedure: Each sample was normalized by randomly selecting 1 million high-quality reads, each carrying a distinct molecular identifier. Instead of being binned into consensus sequences, reads that shared molecular identifiers were thrown out. MiTCR, set to a Q25 quality threshold and the strictest error-elimination algorithm, was used for CDR3 identification, clonotype clustering and error correction. A nonparametric unseen species model using Euler transformation provided a lower-bound estimate of total TCR beta diversity. TCRdb trimmed the raw reads at Q25, called clones with MiXCR and kept productive beta chains. Rows are combined by CDR3 protein, so each entry shows the most common genes and DNA. It is TCRdb's table, rather than the study itself, that gives the V and J calls and clone size. Across this sample there are 850,000 to 950,000 distinct CDR3 sequences, with about 30% seen only once. The ten largest clones capture around 15% of the sample.

Systemically healthy Caucasian individuals from Russia, about 38 in total and aged 6 to 90 years, were included as donors. Approximately 10 milliliters of peripheral blood were collected from each donor into EDTA-treated Vacutainer tubes. Ficoll-Paque density-gradient centrifugation was used to isolate PBMCs, with at least 6.5 million per sample. Trizol reagent was used to extract total RNA from PBMCs, with at least 5 micrograms per sample. For every donor, flow cytometry on a PBMC aliquot measured the percentage of naive CD45RAhigh/CD27high T cells. The clonotype originates from a woman of 80 years or more in good health. Rearrangement joined TRBV7-9 to TRBJ1-6; TRBD1 is a possible D gene, resting on 5 matching bases. Sequenced: blood. The DNA sequence is TGTGCCAGCAGCTCGCAGTCGTGGGACTCACCCCTCCACTTT. Its protein is CASSSQSWDSPLHF.